This TCR beta chain was sequenced for a study of cytomegalovirus exposure and HLA in healthy donors. Background on the study: Ancestry clustering placed around 80% of about 400 genotyped donors in the Caucasian-associated cluster.

The PCR contained 60 Vbeta and 13 Jbeta primers. Produced via immunoSEQ multiplex PCR; TCRdb's table is partial and in-frame only. The table shows fewer than 150,000 clones, with 75% to 80% occurring only once. Trimming left V 5 bases short and J 2 bases short, with 16 bases between. Germline V gene sequence: CDR1 MNHNY, CDR2 SVGAGI (reference sequence). The CDR3 is 16 amino acids. This TCR was recovered from a woman aged 40 to 50 in good health and CMV-seropositive. Sequencing was performed on PBMCs. The rearrangement uses TRBV6-6 and TRBJ1-5; maybe TRBD1 (6 bases). CDR3 sequence (DNA): TGTGCCAGCAGTACCTCAGGGGTTCGGGGCAATCAGCCCCAGCATTTT. Protein: CASSTSGVRGNQPQHF.